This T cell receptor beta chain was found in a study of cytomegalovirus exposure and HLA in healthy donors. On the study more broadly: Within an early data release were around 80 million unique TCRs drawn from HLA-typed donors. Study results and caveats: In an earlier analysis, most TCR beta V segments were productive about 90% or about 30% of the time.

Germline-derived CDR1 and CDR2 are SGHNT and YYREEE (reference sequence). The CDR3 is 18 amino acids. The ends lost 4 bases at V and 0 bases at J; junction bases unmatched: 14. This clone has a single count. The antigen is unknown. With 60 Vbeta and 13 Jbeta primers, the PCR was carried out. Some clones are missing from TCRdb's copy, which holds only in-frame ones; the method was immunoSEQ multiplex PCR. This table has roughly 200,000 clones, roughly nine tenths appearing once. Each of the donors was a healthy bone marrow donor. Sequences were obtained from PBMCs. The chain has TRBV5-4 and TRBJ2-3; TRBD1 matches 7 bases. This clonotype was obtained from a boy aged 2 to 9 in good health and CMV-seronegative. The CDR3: CASSPRLLRQGSTDTQYF. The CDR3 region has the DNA TGTGCCAGCAGCCCCCGTCTTCTTAGACAGGGAAGCACAGATACGCAGTATTTT.